Sequencing of this T cell receptor beta chain was carried out in a study of cytomegalovirus exposure and HLA in healthy donors (dated by TCRdb to about 2017). As for the study more broadly: According to an earlier analysis of several hundred of the donors, 150 million to 200 million T cells yielded 90 million to 130 million unique TCR beta sequences and less than 300 Gb of sequence data. About 300 gigabases of sequencing data and about 92 million unique TCR sequences made up an early release that covered under 750 HLA-typed donors. Of the approximately 400 genotyped donors, more than 75% were placed in the genetic ancestry cluster associated with self-reported Caucasian donors. The aim of the study was to test whether cataloging public T cell receptors could identify signatures of past pathogen exposure. Using immunosequencing, the study profiled T cell repertoires from around 680 subjects and related those repertoires to cytomegalovirus serostatus. Along with the approximately 650-subject first cohort, a separate validation cohort of around 110 different subjects was used. The study combined high-throughput TCR immunosequencing, statistical association of individual TCRs with disease status, and machine learning to predict cytomegalovirus infection status. In a later analysis, previously published TCR beta repertoires from fewer than 750 donors were re-analyzed and high-resolution HLA genotyping was added so that TCR occurrence patterns could be studied. Rather than using new phenotypic data, the later analysis identified candidate immune exposures from TCR beta sequences and from how often those sequences occurred across donors. An earlier analysis of several hundred of the donors used high-throughput TCR beta sequencing to judge whether each TCR beta V gene segment behaved as functional or pseudogenic. Donor age, sex, ethnicity and CMV serostatus were collected together with the repertoire data. Genome-wide SNP genotypes for about 60% of the 666 donors were used in a later genetic analysis, which treated that subset as a discovery cohort. Every repertoire in the discovery cohort had been generated on one and the same sequencing platform. HLA typing covered class I and class II loci at four-digit resolution. The number of donors typed differed by locus, with roughly 620-630 for A, B, C, DRB1 and DQB1, roughly 520 for DQA1, under 610 for DPA1, and 472 for DPB1. Roughly five DR-DQ haplotypes were handled as single units for association and clustering because linkage in the cohort was strong. Among some 410 genotyped donors of the cohort, an average of about 240,000 unique TCR beta nucleotide sequences were sequenced per donor, approximately 20% of them non-productive. Study-wide findings and limitations: A later analysis reported that several top co-occurrence clusters appeared linked to parvovirus B19, influenza, CMV and Epstein-Barr virus. Seventeen rarely observed V segments, including chromosome 9 orphons, were excluded from the earlier analysis of approximately 500 of the donors because counts were too low. Strong co-occurrence of HLA alleles, especially DR and DQ, made assigning TCR associations to individual alleles difficult. Because some donors lacked HLA typing at each locus, the association tests relied only on the typed subset. According to the authors, the approach could potentially be generalized to other disease states and immunological phenotypes. Linkage disequilibrium might explain the correlated functional status among segregating V segments, but an unknown experimental factor could not be excluded. Compared with the roughly 670-donor mean, donors in an Asian-associated ancestry cluster had fewer N-insertions in productive TCRs, according to a later genetic analysis. The classifier was reported to diagnose cytomegalovirus status with high specificity and sensitivity in both the original cohort and the validation cohort. A later genetic analysis associated a missense DCLRE1C variant with V-gene and J-gene trimming of TCR beta chains, and an independent cohort replicated the association. A cluster of highly shared sequence variants was judged likely to represent a technical artifact of the sequencing pipeline. This cohort had only TCR beta chains sequenced, and the lack of alpha or paired-chain data limited which features could be detected. A later analysis associated approximately 17,000 TCR beta sequences with specific HLA alleles at a false discovery rate of 0.05. A later analysis found that TCR association rates varied across HLA loci, with DRB1 alleles showing the most associated TCRs and HLA-C alleles the fewest. The study gave a list of 150 to 200 TCR beta chains associated with cytomegalovirus. Roughly uniform sequencing depth across donors was assumed in presence/absence analyses, although this assumption may not hold. Immune exposure information for the cohort was limited to CMV serostatus. An earlier analysis of approximately 600 of the donors showed that most TCR beta V segments appeared in productive rearrangements either about 90% or about 30% of the time, which broadly matched IMGT annotations. According to a later analysis, most CMV-associated TCR beta chains appeared to be HLA-restricted, and the HLA associations seemed to be driven largely by CMV exposure. A further reported finding was that TCR beta sequences accurately predicted the HLA-A and HLA-B alleles for most subjects in the first cohort. While some public TCRs were present in many individuals, most TCR sequences turned up only very rarely across donors. Compared with equally common non-associated chains, HLA-associated TCR beta chains in a later analysis were more clonally expanded and had lower generation probabilities. A few of the identified cytomegalovirus-associated TCR beta chains were confirmed in vitro to be specific for cytomegalovirus antigens.

On this clone: Its antigen remains unidentified. Base qualities are not recorded, but no much larger clone differs from it by a single base.

Receptor amplification or capture employed the immunoSEQ multiplex PCR assay. A mixture of 60 forward primers for TCR Vbeta segments and 13 reverse primers for TCR Jbeta segments was used in the multiplex PCR. The CDR3 region of rearranged TCR beta genes was amplified from genomic DNA by a multiplex PCR assay. Amplified TCR beta libraries were sequenced as 87-base-pair reads on the Illumina HiSeq System. The paper's processing steps were these. A later analysis tallied tens of millions of unique TCR beta chains across the roughly 610 repertoires, and around 12 million of those chains were shared by two or more donors. A nearest-neighbor algorithm error-corrected the raw reads and collapsed the reads into unique sequences, merging closely related sequences to remove PCR and sequencing errors. V, D and J gene segments were assigned by aligning CDR3 sequences to IMGT reference sequences. For a sequence to be retained, at least a six-nucleotide match to both a V gene segment and a J gene segment was required. A rearrangement was called productive if the CDR3 had no stop codons and remained in frame with V and J, and every other rearrangement was called non-productive. Following IMGT convention, CDR3 was defined as the stretch from the second conserved V-encoded cysteine to the conserved J-encoded phenylalanine. The earlier analysis of fewer than 750 of the donors excluded sequences that lacked an unambiguous match to a single V gene segment. In an earlier analysis of several hundred of the donors, V segments were called functional above 56.7% productive rearrangements and were called segregating when the between-donor standard deviation exceeded 5%. A statistical classification framework was built to diagnose cytomegalovirus status from the catalog of TCR beta chain sequences. V and J gene assignment, in a later analysis, came from comparing TCR nucleotide sequences with IMGT/GENE-DB human TR gene sequences. In a later analysis, CDR3 sequences and most-parsimonious VDJ recombination scenarios were assigned using the TCRdist pipeline. In a later analysis, every TCR beta chain was defined by the combination of its CDR3 amino acid sequence and its V-gene family, and reads without a unique V-gene family were dropped. As a way to deal with suspected cross-contamination and a sequencing artifact, a later analysis dropped under 600 nucleotide sequences that were highly shared and had low generation probability. For each public chain, a later analysis derived a clonal expansion index from normalized ranks of inferred template counts within each repertoire. Generation probabilities in a later analysis came from a VDJ recombination model fitted to out-of-frame rearrangements, and those results were checked against IGoR. In a later analysis, hypergeometric tests were used to score TCR-TCR, TCR-HLA and TCR-CMV co-occurrence, with a repertoire-size bias correction applied to TCR pairs. False discovery rates were estimated in a later analysis by permuting HLA or CMV assignments 20 times. In a later analysis, co-occurring TCRs were grouped using DBSCAN, and TCRdist sequence similarity was added for clustering within HLA-allele-positive subsets. Repertoires with fewer than 30,000 or more than 120,000 public chains were left out of co-occurrence clustering, as were about 5 repertoires with anomalous nucleotide sharing. The clones in this table, taken by TCRdb from immuneACCESS, are in-frame only. Not every clone is retained; where verified, under half of the shortfall comes from an unresolved V gene, and the cause of the rest is unknown. V and J calls and clone size come straight from that table; D and trimming were deduced from the DNA. In all, the sample holds more than 75,000 clones, and 70% to 90% of those were seen once. The ten largest clonotypes hold around 5.2% of the sample.

The cohort consisted of hundreds of healthy bone marrow donors. All cohort members were sampled while nominally healthy, although unrecorded immune exposures were likely present. The donor tested CMV seropositive, placing the donor among the approximately 290 seropositive members of the cohort. A peripheral blood sample was provided by each donor, and peripheral blood mononuclear cells were used for TCR beta sequencing. Genomic DNA extraction from the blood cell samples was performed with the Qiagen DNeasy Blood Extraction Kit. The TCR originated in a woman aged 18-30 years in good health and CMV-seropositive. The sample taken for sequencing was PBMCs.

The CDR3 reads as follows: CASSERQGWDTGELFF. The base sequence is TGTGCCAGCAGTGAGAGACAGGGTTGGGACACCGGGGAGCTGTTTTTT. Recombination linked TRBV6-1 to TRBJ2-2; 7 nucleotides in the junction match TRBD1. V lost 3 bases and J lost 3 bases, and the count of bases not matched to a germline gene is 7. Measured from the cysteine to the phenylalanine, the CDR3 is 16 residues long. Only the CDR3 portion is preserved as DNA: 48 bases, with reading frame beginning at the first base. CDR1 and CDR2 were assigned from the germline V gene as MNHNS and SASEGT.